These T cell receptor beta chains were read from a single sample in a study of control samples from healthy donors and cancer patients. Libraries were prepared by immunoSEQ multiplex PCR; TCRdb keeps only in-frame clonotypes and omits some of them. The sample has about 150,000 clones, over 90% seen once. Source material: blood. The receptors here all came from a man in his fifties or sixties in good health. The CDR3 runs from the conserved cysteine through the conserved F or W. The D gene is left open where the match is weak. Clone size is not always given. Where it is, it says once, few, many or a class for expanded clones.

clone_size: -
d_call: -
v_call: TRBV7-9
j_call: TRBJ1-3
cdr3_nt: TGTGCCAGCAGCTTAGGAGGTACCAAAAACACCATATATTTT
cdr3_aa: CASSLGGTKNTIYF

clone_size: -
d_call: TRBD2
v_call: TRBV4-1
j_call: TRBJ2-5
cdr3_nt: TGCGCCAGCAGCCAAGATCCGGGAGGGCCTGAGACCCAGTACTTC
cdr3_aa: CASSQDPGGPETQYF

clone_size: once
d_call: TRBD2
v_call: TRBV7-3
j_call: TRBJ2-3
cdr3_nt: TGTGCCAGCAGCTTACAAGCGGGAGGCACAGATACGCAGTATTTT
cdr3_aa: CASSLQAGGTDTQYF

clone_size: -
d_call: TRBD1
v_call: TRBV7-9
j_call: TRBJ1-2
cdr3_nt: TGTGCCAGCAGCACCACCGGGACAGGCCTCTTTGGCTACACCTTC
cdr3_aa: CASSTTGTGLFGYTF

clone_size: once
d_call: TRBD2
v_call: TRBV7-9
j_call: TRBJ2-5
cdr3_nt: TGTGCCAGCAGCTCCTCCCCGGGGGGAGCGGGAGAGACCCAGTACTTC
cdr3_aa: CASSSSPGGAGETQYF

clone_size: once
d_call: TRBD2
v_call: TRBV5-1
j_call: TRBJ2-5
cdr3_nt: TGCGCCAGCAGCCAAACTAGCGGGAGAGAGACCCAGTACTTC
cdr3_aa: CASSQTSGRETQYF

clone_size: once
d_call: -
v_call: TRBV19
j_call: TRBJ2-5
cdr3_nt: TGTGCCACTCAAAAGGACCCCATCGGGACCCAGTACTTC
cdr3_aa: CATQKDPIGTQYF

clone_size: -
d_call: -
v_call: TRBV6-5
j_call: TRBJ1-1
cdr3_nt: TGTGCCAGCAGTTACCTCCCCTGGGCTGAAGCTTTCTTT
cdr3_aa: CASSYLPWAEAFF

clone_size: -
d_call: TRBD2
v_call: TRBV3-1/TRBV3-2
j_call: TRBJ2-7
cdr3_nt: TGTGCCAGCAGCCAATCCCTAGCGGGAGTTTTGCAGTACTTC
cdr3_aa: CASSQSLAGVLQYF

clone_size: -
d_call: -
v_call: TRBV5-1
j_call: TRBJ1-2
cdr3_nt: TGCGCCAGCAGCTTAACAAAAGATAACTATGGCTACACCTTC
cdr3_aa: CASSLTKDNYGYTF

clone_size: -
d_call: -
v_call: TRBV27
j_call: TRBJ1-5
cdr3_nt: TGTGCCAGCAGTCCATCCCCCGACCTTCAGCCCCAGCATTTT
cdr3_aa: CASSPSPDLQPQHF

clone_size: -
d_call: -
v_call: TRBV6-1
j_call: TRBJ2-5
cdr3_nt: TGTGCCAGCAGTGAGGGGGCCGGGGCCCAGTACTTC
cdr3_aa: CASSEGAGAQYF

clone_size: few
d_call: -
v_call: TRBV15
j_call: TRBJ1-5
cdr3_nt: TGTGCCACCAGCAGAGGGGCGAATCAGCCCCAGCATTTT
cdr3_aa: CATSRGANQPQHF

clone_size: -
d_call: TRBD2
v_call: TRBV5-1
j_call: TRBJ2-1
cdr3_nt: TGCGCCAGCAGCTTACAAGCGGGAGGGGGATACAATGAGCAGTTCTTC
cdr3_aa: CASSLQAGGGYNEQFF